A single sample is the source of the 19 T cell receptor beta chains below, sequenced in a study of blood T cell repertoires in COVID-19. Assay used: immunoSEQ multiplex PCR; TCRdb lists only in-frame clones, some missing. The repertoire holds 100,000 to 150,000 clones, with roughly 86% as singletons. Sequences were obtained from peripheral blood. The source is a woman in her seventies with COVID-19, enrolled during active disease.

The chain is built from TRBV30 and TRBJ1-2; D uncertain. This CDR3 has 11 amino acids. V was pared by 1 base and J by 8 bases, with 8 bases between. The V gene's germline CDR1 is GTSNPN and CDR2 SVGIG (reference sequence). The CDR3 spells CAWSGGGGYTF. The CDR3 coding sequence is TGTGCCTGGAGTGGCGGTGGGGGCTACACCTTC. The full variable domain, rest sourced from reference TRBV30 and TRBJ1-2, is SQTIHQWPATLVQPVGSPLSLECTVEGTSNPNLYWYRQAAGRGLQLLFYSVGIGQISSEVPQNLSASRPQDRQFILSSKKLLLSDSGFYLCAWSGGGGYTFGSGTRLTVV.

The chain uses TRBV20-1 and TRBJ1-1; tentative D call: TRBD1 (5 bases). The CDR3 has 10 amino acids. Per the germline V gene, CDR1 is DFQATT and CDR2 is SNEGSKA (reference sequence). The CDR3 spells CTTGGTEAFF. The CDR3, as DNA: TGCACAACTGGGGGGACTGAAGCTTTCTTT.

This clone was detected once. The chain combines TRBV4-2 with TRBJ1-4; 9 positions agree with TRBD1. Germline assignment: CDR1 LGHNA and CDR2 YNFKEQ. The CDR3 contains 18 residues. Trimming cost V 0 bases and J 0 bases; bases outside gene matches: 5. Here the CDR3 reads CASSQELTGGATNEKLFF. The CDR3 DNA is TGTGCCAGCAGCCAAGAACTGACAGGGGGTGCAACTAATGAAAAACTGTTTTTT.

The J gene is TRBJ2-2, the V gene TRBV2; 8 bases map to TRBD1. The length of the CDR3 is 15 residues. Germline assignment: CDR1 SNHLY and CDR2 FYNNEI. V trimming: 7 bases; J trimming: 6 bases; junction bases outside the gene matches: 10. Here the CDR3 DNA reads TGTGCCAGCACGTCGGGCAGGGGGCAGGCCGGGGAGCTGTTTTTT. As protein: CASTSGRGQAGELFF.

The V gene is TRBV6-5, the J gene TRBJ1-1; 7 bases match TRBD1. Germline CDR1 reads MNHEY; CDR2 reads SVGAGI. This CDR3 comprises 15 residues. J was trimmed by 5 bases and V by 7 bases; bases with no gene match: 13. CDR3 loop: CASILTRGMSTEAFF. CDR3 DNA: TGTGCCAGCATCCTCACCAGGGGGATGTCAACTGAAGCTTTCTTT.

A remark on this clone: At one boundary the junction diverges from the germline segment, which might be a read error. The chain carries TRBV14 and TRBJ1-4, with D possibly matching TRBD1 (6 bases). Germline V gene lookup returns CDR1 SGHDN and CDR2 FVKESK. This CDR3 region has 9 residues. CDR3 sequence reads: CASSQTGPW. The CDR3 DNA reads TGTGCCAGCAGCCAAACAGGGCCTTGG.

The chain couples TRBV6-5 to TRBJ1-1; the D gene is possibly TRBD1 (5 bases). The CDR3 runs 12 residues. Deletions cut 7 bases from V and 7 bases from J, with 13 bases between. CDR1 is MNHEY, CDR2 SVGAGI, per germline. The CDR3 DNA follows: TGTGCCAGCAAGGCCCCCCAGGGTGAAGCTTTCTTT. This translates into CASKAPQGEAFF.

V and J are TRBV3-1 (or the pseudogene TRBV3-2) and TRBJ1-2, with D possibly matching TRBD1 (6 bases). The CDR3 has 16 residues. The V and J ends lost 1 base and 0 bases respectively, with 12 bases between them. Germline CDR1 and CDR2: LGHDT and YNNKEL (reference sequence). The CDR3 DNA is TGTGCCAGCAGCCAAGGCCCCTACAGGGCTAACTATGGCTACACCTTC. Protein product: CASSQGPYRANYGYTF.

V usage is TRBV5-8 and J usage is TRBJ1-3; D gene ambiguous. The germline CDR1 and CDR2 sequences are SGHTS and YDEGEE. This CDR3 contains 15 residues. Trimming stripped 0 bases from V and 0 bases from J, with 7 bases between. The CDR3 loop reads CASSLDTDSGNTIYF. The CDR3 DNA follows: TGTGCCAGCAGCTTGGACACCGACTCTGGAAACACCATATATTTT.

The V call is TRBV5-1, the J call TRBJ2-2, with 8 bases lining up with TRBD1. The J segment lost 4 bases and the V segment lost 3 bases, leaving 5 bases of the junction unmatched. Germline V gene lookup returns CDR1 SGHRS and CDR2 YFSETQ. This CDR3 is built from 15 residues. This CDR3 is CASSWGTGLTGELFF. The CDR3 coding sequence is TGCGCCAGCAGCTGGGGGACAGGACTCACCGGGGAGCTGTTTTTT.

CDR3 DNA: TGTGCCAGCAGTCCTCCCGGGACAAGAGTCGTCAATCAGCCCCAGCATTTT. Its protein product is CASSPPGTRVVNQPQHF. V gene TRBV28 combines with J gene TRBJ1-5, with a weak D call TRBD1 (6 bases). The CDR3 loop spans 17 amino acids. V lost 5 bases and J lost 3, with 20 bases in between. Per the germline V gene, CDR1 is MDHEN and CDR2 is SYDVKM.

The gene calls are TRBV5-1 and TRBJ1-1; D uncertain. The CDR3 sequence is 15 residues long. Germline V gene data show CDR1 as SGHRS and CDR2 as YFSETQ. The germline V and J ends were trimmed by 2 bases and 4 bases, with 15 bases remaining between them. The CDR3 bases are TGCGCCAGCAGCTTCGACTCCGTCCGTATCACTGAAGCTTTCTTT. Amino acid sequence: CASSFDSVRITEAFF. The variable domain in full, completed from reference TRBV5-1 and TRBJ1-1, reads KAGVTQTPRYLIKTRGQQVTLSCSPISGHRSVSWYQQTPGQGLQFLFEYFSETQRNKGNFPGRFSGRQFSNSRSEMNVSTLELGDSALYLCASSFDSVRITEAFFGQGTRLTVV.

Details on this clone: At the DNA level, this CDR3 is encoded by other sequences in the same sample as well. The chain carries TRBV6-5 and TRBJ2-7; TRBD1 matches 10 bases. From germline, CDR1 is MNHEY and CDR2 SVGAGI. This CDR3 has 14 amino acids. Trimming removed 2 bases from V and 3 bases from J; junction bases left unmatched: 1. CDR3 residues: CASSYRDRGYEQYF. In DNA, the CDR3 is TGTGCCAGCAGTTACAGGGACAGGGGCTACGAGCAGTACTTC.

This sequence joins TRBV6-4 and TRBJ2-1, with D possibly being TRBD1 (5 bases). Per the germline V gene, CDR1 is MRHNA and CDR2 is SNTAGT. This CDR3 comprises 15 residues. The V gene lost 0 bases and the J gene lost 8 bases, with 14 bases spanning the gap. CDR3 DNA sequence: TGTGCCAGCAGTGACTCGAACAGGAAGATTTATGAGCAGTTCTTC. This encodes CASSDSNRKIYEQFF.

The rearrangement uses TRBV4-2 and TRBJ1-5; the D gene is possibly TRBD1 (6 bases). The CDR3 is 15 amino acids. CDR1 and CDR2 from the germline V gene are LGHNA and YNFKEQ. Between the trimmed V and J ends, which lost 1 base and 1 base, there was a span of 8 bases. CDR3 protein: CASSQGGQSNQPQHF. Written as DNA, the CDR3 is TGTGCCAGCAGCCAAGGTGGACAGAGCAATCAGCCCCAGCATTTT.

The J gene is TRBJ2-5, the V gene TRBV5-8; 8 bases are a match to TRBD2. The CDR3 contains 15 residues. J lost 2 bases, V lost 4 bases, and 7 bases had no gene match. Germline V CDR1 and CDR2: SGHTS, YDEGEE. CDR3 loop: CASSPSGGLQETQYF. CDR3 nucleotide sequence: TGTGCCAGCAGCCCCTCGGGGGGGCTGCAAGAGACCCAGTACTTC.

The rearrangement uses TRBV2 and TRBJ2-1, with TRBD1 matching over 9 bases. This CDR3 spans 19 amino acids. With V trimmed by 4 bases and J by 1 base, 14 bases remained unmatched. Germline values: CDR1 SNHLY, CDR2 FYNNEI. The CDR3 DNA is TGTGCCAGCAGTGTTCGGGACAGGGTGTTTTTCGGGTCCTACAATGAGCAGTTCTTC. Translated, it gives CASSVRDRVFFGSYNEQFF. The whole variable domain, filled in from reference TRBV2 and TRBJ2-1, reads EPEVTQTPSHQVTQMGQEVILRCVPISNHLYFYWYRQILGQKVEFLVSFYNNEISEKSEIFDDQFSVERPDGSNFTLKIRSTKLEDSAMYFCASSVRDRVFFGSYNEQFFGPGTRLTVL.

V gene TRBV5-1 combines with J gene TRBJ1-6; TRBD1 matches 10 bases. J was trimmed by 0 bases and V by 2 bases; bases with no gene match: 2. Germline V gene sequence: CDR1 SGHRS, CDR2 YFSETQ. The CDR3 is 17 residues long. The CDR3 spells CASSLGQGVSYNSPLHF. CDR3 coding DNA: TGCGCCAGCAGCTTAGGACAGGGGGTCTCCTATAATTCACCCCTCCACTTT.

The chain joins TRBV7-9 to TRBJ2-5, with 11 bases aligning to TRBD2. The CDR3 totals 17 residues. Per the germline V gene, CDR1 is SEHNR and CDR2 is FQNEAQ (reference sequence). V was clipped by 3 bases and J by 2 bases; unmatched bases: 8. As DNA, the CDR3 is TGTGCCAGCAGCTTGGTAGTAGCGGGGGGGCGGCAAGAGACCCAGTACTTC. It yields the protein CASSLVVAGGRQETQYF.